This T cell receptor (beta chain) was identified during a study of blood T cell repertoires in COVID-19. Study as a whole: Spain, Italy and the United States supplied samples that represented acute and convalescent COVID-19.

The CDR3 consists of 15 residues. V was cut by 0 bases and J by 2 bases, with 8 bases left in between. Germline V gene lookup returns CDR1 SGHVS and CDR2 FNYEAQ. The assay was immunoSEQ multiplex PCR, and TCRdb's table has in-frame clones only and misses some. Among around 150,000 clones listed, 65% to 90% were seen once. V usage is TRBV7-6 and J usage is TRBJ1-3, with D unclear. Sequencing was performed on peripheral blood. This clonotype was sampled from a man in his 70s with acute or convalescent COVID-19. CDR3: CASSLAPGTGNTIYF. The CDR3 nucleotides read TGTGCCAGCAGCTTAGCGCCGGGAACTGGAAACACCATATATTTT.